This T cell receptor beta chain stems from a study of cytomegalovirus exposure and HLA in healthy donors. A multiplex PCR was run with 60 Vbeta primers and 13 Jbeta primers. Profiled with immunoSEQ multiplex PCR; TCRdb holds only in-frame clones, not every one. This repertoire shows approximately 130,000 clones, around 78% found once; its top ten account for 1.8%. Trimming took 5 bases from V and 3 from J; bases not matched to a gene: 5. CDR1 MRHNA and CDR2 SNTAGT come from the germline V gene. The CDR3 covers 15 residues. Healthy donors of bone marrow made up the group. With respect to this clone: Its antigen is not identified.

General study results and limits: Later analysis placed DRB1 highest and HLA-C lowest in TCR association rates, which differed by HLA locus. The classifier reportedly diagnosed cytomegalovirus status with high specificity and sensitivity. Despite most TCR sequences being rare, some public TCRs occurred in many donors.

Sequenced material: PBMCs. This sequence was found in a woman between 40 and 55 years old in good health and CMV-seronegative. The chain has TRBV6-4 and TRBJ2-3, with TRBD2 matching 10 bases. The CDR3 DNA is TGTGCCAGCAGTCTCAGCGGGGGGGCAACAGATACGCAGTATTTT. Translation: CASSLSGGATDTQYF.